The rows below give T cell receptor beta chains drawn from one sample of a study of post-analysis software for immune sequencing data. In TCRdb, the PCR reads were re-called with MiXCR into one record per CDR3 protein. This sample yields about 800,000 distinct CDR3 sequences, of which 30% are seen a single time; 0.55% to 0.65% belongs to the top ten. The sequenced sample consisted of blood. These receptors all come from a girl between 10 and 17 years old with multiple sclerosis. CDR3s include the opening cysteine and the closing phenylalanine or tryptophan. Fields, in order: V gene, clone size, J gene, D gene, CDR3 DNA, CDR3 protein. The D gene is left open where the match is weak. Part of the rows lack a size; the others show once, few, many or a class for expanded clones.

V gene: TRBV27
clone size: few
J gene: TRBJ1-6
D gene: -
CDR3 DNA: TGTGCCAGCAGTTTTTACGGGAATAATTCACCCCTCCACTTT
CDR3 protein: CASSFYGNNSPLHF

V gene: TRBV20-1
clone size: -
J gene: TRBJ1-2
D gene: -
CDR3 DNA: TGCAGTGCTGGGAAGGAGGGGTATGGCTACACCTTC
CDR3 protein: CSAGKEGYGYTF

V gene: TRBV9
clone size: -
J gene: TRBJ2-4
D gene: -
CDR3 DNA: TGTGCCAGCAGCGTTAGCGGACGCTTCGGAAACATTCAGTACTTC
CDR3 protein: CASSVSGRFGNIQYF

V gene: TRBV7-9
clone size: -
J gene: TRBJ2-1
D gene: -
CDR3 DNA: TGTGCCAGCAGCTTAGGCGGAGCAGCCTCCCACAATGAGCAGTTCTTC
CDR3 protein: CASSLGGAASHNEQFF

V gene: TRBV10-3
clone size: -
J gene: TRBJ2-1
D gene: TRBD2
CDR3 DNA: TGTGCCATCGGAGGGACTAGCGGGGGCAATGAGCAGTTCTTC
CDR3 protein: CAIGGTSGGNEQFF

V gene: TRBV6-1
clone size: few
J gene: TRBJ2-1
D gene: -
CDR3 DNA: TGTGCCAGCCGAAGATTAGACAATGAGCAGTTCTTC
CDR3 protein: CASRRLDNEQFF

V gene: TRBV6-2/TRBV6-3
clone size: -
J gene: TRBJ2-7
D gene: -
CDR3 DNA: TGTGCCAGCCTTAGCGGTTCGTACGAGCAGTACTTC
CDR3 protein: CASLSGSYEQYF

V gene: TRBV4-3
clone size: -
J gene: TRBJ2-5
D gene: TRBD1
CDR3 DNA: TGCGCCAGCAGCCAAGCTGGGACAGGGGGATTCCAAGAGACCCAGTACTTC
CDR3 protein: CASSQAGTGGFQETQYF

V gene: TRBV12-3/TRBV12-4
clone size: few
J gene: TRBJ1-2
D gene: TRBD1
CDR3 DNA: TGTGCCAGCAGTTCCTACAGGGGAAGTGGCTACACCTTC
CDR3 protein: CASSSYRGSGYTF

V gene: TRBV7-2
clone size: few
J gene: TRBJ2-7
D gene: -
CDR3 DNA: TGTGCCAGCAGCTTAGGAGGAGGCCACTCCTACGAGCAGTACTTC
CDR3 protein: CASSLGGGHSYEQYF

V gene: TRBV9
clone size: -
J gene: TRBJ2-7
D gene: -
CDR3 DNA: TGTGCCAGCAGCGTAGCTCCCACAGCCGCCTACGAGCAGTACTTC
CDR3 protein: CASSVAPTAAYEQYF

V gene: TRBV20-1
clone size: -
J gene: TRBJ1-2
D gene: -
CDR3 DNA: TGCAGTGCTGCTCGGGGGGACTATGGCTACACCTTC
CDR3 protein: CSAARGDYGYTF

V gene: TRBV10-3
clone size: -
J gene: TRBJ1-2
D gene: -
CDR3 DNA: TGTGCCATCAGGACGGGCGGAGGAGGCTATGGCTACACCTTC
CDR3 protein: CAIRTGGGGYGYTF

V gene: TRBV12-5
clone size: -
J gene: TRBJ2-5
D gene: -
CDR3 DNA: TGTGCTAGCGGACCCTTCATGTCTGTCAGAGTGGCTCTCAATGAGCAGTACTTC
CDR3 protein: CASGPFMSVRVALNEQYF

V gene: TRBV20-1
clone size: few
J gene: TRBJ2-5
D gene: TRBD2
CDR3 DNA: TGCAGTGCTAGACGGGATTGGCGGGAGAACGGGACCCGGTACTTC
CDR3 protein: CSARRDWRENGTRYF

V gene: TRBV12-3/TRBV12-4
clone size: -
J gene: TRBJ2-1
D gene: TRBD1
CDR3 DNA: TGTGCCAGCAATAACAGGGGGTCCGATGAGCAGTTCTTC
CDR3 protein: CASNNRGSDEQFF

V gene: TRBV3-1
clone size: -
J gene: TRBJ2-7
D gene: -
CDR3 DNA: TGTGCCAGCAGCCAAGGCCAGATGTTGTCGGCGGGCGGTGAGCAGTACTTC
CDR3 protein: CASSQGQMLSAGGEQYF

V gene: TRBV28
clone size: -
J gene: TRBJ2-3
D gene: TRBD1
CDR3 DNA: TGTGCCAGCTGCACCGACAGGGGGCGGACAGATACGCAGTATTTT
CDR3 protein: CASCTDRGRTDTQYF

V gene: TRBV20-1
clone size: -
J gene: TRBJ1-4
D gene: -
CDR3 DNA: TGCAGTGCTAGAGGCGGAGACAGTAACAATGAAAAACTGTTTTTT
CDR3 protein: CSARGGDSNNEKLFF

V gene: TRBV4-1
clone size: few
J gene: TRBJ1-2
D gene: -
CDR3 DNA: TGCGCCAGCAGCCAACCTAGTACGGACACTTTTAACTATGGCTACACCTTC
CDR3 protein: CASSQPSTDTFNYGYTF

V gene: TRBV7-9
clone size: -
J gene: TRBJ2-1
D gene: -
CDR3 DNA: TGTGCCAGCAGCTCCTATTCGGGCAATGAGCAGTTCTTC
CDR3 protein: CASSSYSGNEQFF

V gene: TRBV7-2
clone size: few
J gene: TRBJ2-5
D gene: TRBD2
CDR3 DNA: TGTGCCAGCAGCCAACTAGCGGGACAGACCCAGTACTTC
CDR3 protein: CASSQLAGQTQYF

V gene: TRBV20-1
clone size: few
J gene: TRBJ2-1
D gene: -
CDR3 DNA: TGCAGTGCTCCGGTCGGGGGGCCCTCCTACAATGAGCAGTTCTTC
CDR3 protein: CSAPVGGPSYNEQFF

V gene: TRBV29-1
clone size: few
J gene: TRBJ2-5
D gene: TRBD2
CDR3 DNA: TGCAGCGTTCCACCCTGGACTAGCGGGAGGTACCAAGAGACCCGGTACTTC
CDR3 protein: CSVPPWTSGRYQETRYF

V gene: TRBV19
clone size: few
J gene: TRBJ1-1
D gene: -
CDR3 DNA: TGTGCCAGTCCCGGACGGGGGAACACTGAAGCTTTCTTT
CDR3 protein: CASPGRGNTEAFF